A single sample gave rise to the 30 T cell receptor beta chains below, sequenced in a study of blood T cell repertoires in COVID-19. Sequencing used immunoSEQ multiplex PCR; TCRdb keeps in-frame clones, though not all of them. The table has around 170,000 clones, 86% seen once. Source material: peripheral blood. These receptors came from a woman in her 70s with acute or convalescent COVID-19.

This sequence joins TRBV5-1 and TRBJ1-2, with 7 nucleotides matching TRBD1. With V trimmed by 4 bases and J by 4 bases, 10 bases remained unmatched. Germline lookup yields CDR1 SGHRS and CDR2 YFSETQ. The CDR3 is 15 amino acids. The CDR3 DNA follows: TGCGCCAGCAGCCCGCCGGGACAGAGCACCTATGGCTACACCTTC. As protein: CASSPPGQSTYGYTF.

The chain employs TRBV25-1 and TRBJ2-7; 13 bases agree with TRBD2. The germline V gene encodes CDR1 MGHDK and CDR2 SYGVNS. The CDR3 loop spans 18 amino acids. Trimming cost V 4 bases and J 3 bases; bases outside gene matches: 12. CDR3 amino acids: CASSGGLAGVLSGYEQYF. CDR3 DNA: TGTGCCAGCAGTGGCGGACTAGCGGGAGTATTATCGGGCTACGAGCAGTACTTC.

In its sample, this clone was seen a few times. V is TRBV4-2 and J is TRBJ1-3, with no clear D. Trimming removed 4 bases from V and 0 bases from J, with 13 bases in between. In germline, CDR1 is LGHNA, CDR2 YNFKEQ. The CDR3 sequence is 16 residues long. This CDR3 reads CASSLAGDISGNTIYF. The CDR3 DNA reads as TGTGCCAGCAGCCTTGCCGGGGATATCTCTGGAAACACCATATATTTT.

J is TRBJ1-2 and V is TRBV6-5; 7 nucleotides align to TRBD1. The V gene's germline CDR1 is MNHEY and CDR2 SVGAGI. This CDR3 contains 15 residues. The ends lost 6 bases at V and 0 bases at J; junction bases unmatched: 7. DNA for the CDR3: TGTGCCAGCAGGGGACAGTCGACTACTAACTATGGCTACACCTTC. This sequence encodes CASRGQSTTNYGYTF.

V is TRBV5-1 and J is TRBJ2-1; 10 bases agree with TRBD1. In germline, CDR1 is SGHRS, CDR2 YFSETQ. The CDR3 is made up of 16 amino acids. V lost 4 bases and J lost 6; bases outside the gene matches: 10. CDR3 nucleotides: TGCGCCAGCAGCCCTGCCCCGACAGGGGGCCTCAATGAGCAGTTCTTC. Translating it yields CASSPAPTGGLNEQFF.

The chain employs TRBV3-1 (or the pseudogene TRBV3-2) and TRBJ1-2; D unclear. The CDR3 covers 17 residues. Germline V lookup: CDR1 LGHDT, CDR2 YNNKEL (reference sequence). V was cut by 1 base and J by 0 bases, with 15 bases left in between. The CDR3 DNA is TGTGCCAGCAGCCAAGTGTTTAGGACTACTACTAACTATGGCTACACCTTC. It yields the protein CASSQVFRTTTNYGYTF.

The chain carries TRBV7-9 and TRBJ1-1, with no clear D. Germline CDR1 reads SEHNR; CDR2 reads FQNEAQ (reference sequence). V lost 3 bases and J 4 bases, leaving 6 bases between the germline ends. This CDR3 has 12 amino acids. The CDR3: CASSLSFTEAFF. CDR3 nucleotide sequence: TGTGCCAGCAGCTTGAGTTTCACTGAAGCTTTCTTT.

This chain connects TRBV15 to TRBJ1-2; no reliable D call. The CDR3 runs 17 residues. CDR1 and CDR2 (germline): LNHNV, YYDKDF (reference sequence). The V end was cut by 0 bases, the J end by 0 bases, with 14 bases between. CDR3 DNA: TGTGCCACCAGCAGAGATCTAAAAAGTATTTCTAACTATGGCTACACCTTC. This translates into CATSRDLKSISNYGYTF.

The V gene is TRBV6-5, the J gene TRBJ2-7; 8 bases match TRBD2. Trimming cost V 6 bases and J 0 bases; bases outside gene matches: 7. This CDR3 is built from 15 residues. The germline CDR1 and CDR2 sequences are MNHEY and SVGAGI. CDR3 in amino acids: CASRVAGGPSYEQYF. The CDR3 bases are TGTGCCAGCAGGGTTGCGGGGGGTCCCTCCTACGAGCAGTACTTC.

This sequence joins TRBV6-4 and TRBJ2-1, with 8 bases fitting TRBD2. The V segment lost 5 bases and the J segment 6 bases; nucleotides outside the gene matches: 9. The CDR3 is 15 amino acids. The germline gives CDR1 MRHNA, CDR2 SNTAGT. CDR3 residues: CASSPAGAAGNEQFF. The CDR3 DNA reads as TGTGCCAGCAGTCCAGCGGGAGCGGCGGGCAATGAGCAGTTCTTC.

The gene calls are TRBV27 and TRBJ2-7; 13 bases match TRBD2. V gave up 5 bases and J gave up 0 bases; unmatched junction bases: 4. The length of the CDR3 is 16 residues. Germline V CDR1 and CDR2: MNHEY, SMNVEV (reference sequence). The CDR3 spells CASSPRTSGSSYEQYF. The CDR3 DNA reads as TGTGCCAGCAGTCCCCGGACTAGCGGGAGCTCCTACGAGCAGTACTTC.

The chain recombines TRBV29-1 with TRBJ2-2; the match to TRBD1 covers 10 bases. V shed 4 bases and J 4 bases; nucleotides not matched to a gene: 0. Germline V gene sequence: CDR1 SQVTM, CDR2 ANQGSEA. CDR3 length: 13 amino acids. The CDR3 DNA sequence: TGCAGCGTTGGGACAGGGGGCACCGGGGAGCTGTTTTTT. This sequence encodes CSVGTGGTGELFF.

This clone was detected only once. The genes are TRBV2 and TRBJ1-2; 10 bases map to TRBD1. The CDR3 is made up of 14 amino acids. From germline, CDR1 is SNHLY and CDR2 FYNNEI. V lost 8 bases to trimming and J lost 4 bases; unmatched junction nucleotides: 7. CDR3 in amino acids: CASDRTGGSYGYTF. CDR3 in DNA: TGTGCCAGCGATAGGACAGGGGGGAGCTATGGCTACACCTTC.

The chain uses TRBV6-1 and TRBJ1-1, with TRBD1 identical over 10 bases. The CDR3 consists of 15 residues. The ends lost 3 bases at V and 6 bases at J; junction bases unmatched: 7. Looked up from germline, CDR1 is MNHNS and CDR2 is SASEGT. CDR3 nucleotides: TGTGCCAGCAGTGACCGGGACAGGGGCCCCCCTGAAGCTTTCTTT. Translation gives CASSDRDRGPPEAFF.

This clone was recorded once. The chain recombines TRBV5-1 with TRBJ2-7, with D maybe TRBD1 (5 bases). The germline V gene encodes CDR1 SGHRS and CDR2 YFSETQ. CDR3 length: 17 amino acids. The V end lost 1 base, the J end lost 2 bases, and 19 bases lay between the germline ends. DNA for the CDR3: TGCGCCAGCAGCTTGTCCGCCGACCCCAGGGAACCCTACGAGCAGTACTTC. Translating it yields CASSLSADPREPYEQYF.

V and J are TRBV11-2 and TRBJ1-6, with a tentative D call TRBD1 (6 bases). Trimming took off 2 bases at V and 11 bases at J, with 19 bases between the two ends. CDR3 length: 16 residues. In germline, CDR1 is SGHAT, CDR2 FQNNGV. The CDR3 sequence: CASSLFLTGKPAPLHF. CDR3 nucleotide sequence: TGTGCCAGCAGCTTATTCCTGACAGGAAAACCCGCACCCCTCCACTTT.

CDR3 protein: CASSGGRARDEQFF. DNA of the CDR3: TGTGCCAGTAGTGGAGGGAGGGCTAGGGATGAGCAGTTCTTC. The rearrangement uses TRBV19 and TRBJ2-1; TRBD2 matches 7 bases. This CDR3 region has 14 residues. V dropped 5 bases and J dropped 8; count of bases not matched to a gene: 9. Germline CDR1 and CDR2: LNHDA and SQIVND (reference sequence).

The rearrangement joins TRBV7-9 to TRBJ1-2; 9 bases fit TRBD1. CDR3 length: 15 amino acids. Germline trimming cut 4 bases from V and 1 base from J; bases unmatched to any gene: 4. Germline V lookup: CDR1 SEHNR, CDR2 FQNEAQ (reference sequence). CDR3 DNA: TGTGCCAGCAGCTACCCGGGACAGGGTAACTATGGCTACACCTTC. Encoded protein: CASSYPGQGNYGYTF. Full variable domain (outside the CDR3, taken from reference TRBV7-9 and TRBJ1-2): DTGVSQNPRHKITKRGQNVTFRCDPISEHNRLYWYRQTLGQGPEFLTYFQNEAQLEKSRLLSDRFSAERPKGSFSTLEIQRTEQGDSAMYLCASSYPGQGNYGYTFGSGTRLTVV.

The chain joins TRBV5-1 to TRBJ1-5; no clear D. This CDR3 is built from 13 residues. Germline V gene sequence: CDR1 SGHRS, CDR2 YFSETQ. With 0 bases removed from V and 4 bases from J, the gap between germline ends came to 5 bases. Here the CDR3 reads CASSLGLNQPQHF. CDR3 DNA sequence: TGCGCCAGCAGCTTGGGTCTAAATCAGCCCCAGCATTTT.

The rearrangement links TRBV10-2 to TRBJ1-1, with D possibly matching TRBD1 (6 bases). The V end lost 6 bases, the J end lost 5 bases, and 10 bases lay between the germline ends. This CDR3 has 12 residues. Germline V CDR1 and CDR2: WSHSY, SAAADI. The chain's CDR3 is CASREQGTEAFF. CDR3 nucleotides: TGCGCCAGCAGGGAACAGGGTACTGAAGCTTTCTTT.

The DNA for the CDR3 is TGTGCCATCGGCGGGGGGGATGAAAAACTGTTTTTT. Translation: CAIGGGDEKLFF. V is TRBV10-3 and J is TRBJ1-4, with D possibly TRBD1 on 5 matching bases. The CDR3 length is 12 residues. Germline assignment: CDR1 ENHRY and CDR2 SYGVKD. Between the trimmed V and J ends, which lost 8 bases and 6 bases, there was a span of 10 bases.

The chain has TRBV11-1 and TRBJ2-5; 13 nucleotides line up with TRBD2. CDR1 SGHAT and CDR2 FQDESV come from the germline V gene (reference sequence). The V segment lost 5 bases and the J segment 4 bases; nucleotides outside the gene matches: 7. This CDR3 has 16 amino acids. CDR3 DNA sequence: TGTGCCAGCAGCCGAGGACTAGCGGGAGAGAGAGAGACCCAGTACTTC. Its translation: CASSRGLAGERETQYF.

The chain employs TRBV10-1 and TRBJ1-1; D is perhaps TRBD1 (6 bases). V was clipped by 7 bases and J by 0 bases, with 18 bases between them. The CDR3 is 16 residues long. Germline V gene data show CDR1 as WNHNN and CDR2 as SYGVQD (reference sequence). CDR3 protein: CASNHYREIMNTEAFF. For the CDR3, the DNA is TGCGCCAGCAACCATTACAGGGAAATAATGAACACTGAAGCTTTCTTT.

The CDR3 reads CASSSDRPGGYTF. CDR3 sequence (DNA): TGTGCCAGCAGCTCGGACCGCCCGGGGGGCTACACCTTC. The chain uses TRBV2 and TRBJ1-2; D ambiguous. V was cut by 6 bases and J by 8 bases, with 16 bases left in between. From germline, CDR1 is SNHLY and CDR2 FYNNEI. CDR3 length: 13 residues.

This clone occurred once. The genes are TRBV4-3 and TRBJ1-4, with D perhaps TRBD1 (6 bases). Per the germline V gene, CDR1 is LGHNA and CDR2 is YSLEER. V was trimmed by 1 base and J by 4 bases, leaving 10 bases between them. CDR3 size: 15 residues. CDR3 protein: CASSQVGGGNEKLFF. Here the CDR3 DNA reads TGCGCCAGCAGCCAAGTTGGGGGCGGTAATGAAAAACTGTTTTTT.

A note on this clone: Other DNA sequences in the sample encode the same CDR3. The rearrangement links TRBV12-3 or TRBV12-4 to TRBJ1-2, with 7 bases aligning to TRBD1. The CDR3 runs to 13 residues. The trim removed 3 bases at V and 5 bases at J, leaving 3 bases unmatched. As DNA, the CDR3 is TGTGCCAGCAGTTTTGGGACAGCATATGGCTACACCTTC. Its translation: CASSFGTAYGYTF.

This chain connects TRBV28 to TRBJ1-1, with 7 positions matching TRBD1. Germline assignment: CDR1 MDHEN and CDR2 SYDVKM. The CDR3 is 15 residues long. V lost 5 bases to trimming and J lost 1 base; unmatched junction nucleotides: 7. The CDR3 loop reads CASSTGVGWNTEAFF. The CDR3 nucleotides read TGTGCCAGCAGTACAGGGGTGGGGTGGAACACTGAAGCTTTCTTT.

V gene TRBV5-5 combines with J gene TRBJ2-2, with TRBD1 matching over 7 bases. The CDR3 has 17 residues. CDR1 SGHKS and CDR2 YYEKEE come from the germline V gene (reference sequence). Unmatched junction bases numbered 16, after V lost 4 bases and J lost 7 bases. The CDR3 spells CASSPTTGDLNIGELFF. The DNA for the CDR3 is TGTGCCAGCAGCCCAACTACAGGGGACCTAAATATCGGGGAGCTGTTTTTT.

This chain links TRBV27 with TRBJ2-2; D is uncertain. Trimming removed 6 bases at V and 2 bases at J, with 10 bases between. The CDR3 consists of 14 residues. CDR1 is MNHEY and CDR2 is SMNVEV in the germline V gene (reference sequence). The CDR3 here is CASRKLPNTGELFF. The CDR3, as DNA: TGTGCCAGCAGAAAACTACCTAACACCGGGGAGCTGTTTTTT.

This clone was recorded once. The chain is built from TRBV6-5 and TRBJ2-1; the match to TRBD1 covers 8 bases. The CDR3 consists of 15 residues. Germline lookup yields CDR1 MNHEY and CDR2 SVGAGI. The junction had 5 bases not matched to a gene; V was cut back by 6 bases and J by 1 base. CDR3: CASRIGTGSYNEQFF. The CDR3 DNA reads as TGTGCCAGCAGAATTGGGACAGGTTCCTACAATGAGCAGTTCTTC.